One and the same sample provided the 32 T cell receptor beta chains below, sequenced in a study of cytomegalovirus exposure and HLA in healthy donors. The primer mix had 60 Vbeta and 13 Jbeta primers. The protocol was immunoSEQ multiplex PCR, while the TCRdb copy is restricted to in-frame clones and leaves out a portion. The repertoire holds some 130,000 clones, with 79% as singletons. Sequencing input: PBMCs. These receptor sequences come from a man between 35 and 55 years old in good health and CMV-seropositive.

The chain employs TRBV10-3 and TRBJ1-1; 8 bases align to TRBD1. Germline V gene sequence: CDR1 ENHRY, CDR2 SYGVKD. CDR3 size: 11 residues. Trimming at V came to 6 bases and at J to 6 bases, leaving 0 bases not matched to a gene. The CDR3 DNA is TGTGCCATCAGACAGGGGGCTGAAGCTTTCTTT. This codes for CAIRQGAEAFF.

The gene calls are TRBV19 and TRBJ2-7, with a tentative D call TRBD2 (6 bases). Germline CDR1 reads LNHDA; CDR2 reads SQIVND (reference sequence). The V and J ends lost 5 bases and 0 bases respectively, with 14 bases between them. There are 15 residues in the CDR3. The CDR3 DNA follows: TGTGCCAGTAGTGCAAAGAGCGGGTTCTCCTACGAGCAGTACTTC. Residues: CASSAKSGFSYEQYF.

The CDR3 nucleotides read TGTGCCAGTAGTTATCAGGGGGCGTCCTACGAGCAGTACTTC. Protein product: CASSYQGASYEQYF. This chain links TRBV19 with TRBJ2-7; 8 bases agree with TRBD1. The CDR3 is 14 residues long. CDR1 is LNHDA and CDR2 is SQIVND in the germline V gene (reference sequence). V shed 5 bases and J 1 base; nucleotides not matched to a gene: 4.

The chain links TRBV2 to TRBJ2-7; no firm D call. Germline V gene lookup returns CDR1 SNHLY and CDR2 FYNNEI. V lost 7 bases, J lost 3 bases, and 13 bases lay in between. The CDR3 covers 13 residues. CDR3 bases: TGTGCCAGCAAGCAGACTCCCTACTACGAGCAGTACTTC. It codes for CASKQTPYYEQYF.

This clone was recorded a few times. The chain combines TRBV19 with TRBJ2-1, with D possibly being TRBD2 (6 bases). Germline CDR1 reads LNHDA; CDR2 reads SQIVND (reference sequence). The CDR3 loop spans 16 amino acids. The V gene lost 7 bases and the J gene lost 0 bases, with 16 bases spanning the gap. CDR3: CASTPWGGNSYNEQFF. The CDR3 DNA reads as TGTGCCAGTACCCCCTGGGGCGGGAACTCCTACAATGAGCAGTTCTTC.

The CDR3 region is CASSLAARFGEIGELFF. CDR3 DNA: TGCGCCAGCAGCTTGGCGGCTAGGTTCGGAGAAATCGGGGAGCTGTTTTTT. The V and J genes are TRBV5-1 and TRBJ2-2; no reliable D call. This CDR3 spans 17 amino acids. Germline CDR1 SGHRS, CDR2 YFSETQ. V lost 0 bases and J 7 bases, leaving 19 bases between the germline ends.

The gene calls are TRBV19 and TRBJ1-2; D remains ambiguous. This CDR3 comprises 15 residues. V dropped 5 bases and J dropped 0 bases, with 13 bases sitting between them. Germline CDR1 is LNHDA and CDR2 is SQIVND (reference sequence). The CDR3 DNA follows: TGTGCCAGTAGTCTCTACCGGGATCCTAACTATGGCTACACCTTC. Translated: CASSLYRDPNYGYTF. Using reference TRBV19 and TRBJ1-2 for the parts outside the CDR3, the full variable domain is DGGITQSPKYLFRKEGQNVTLSCEQNLNHDAMYWYRQDPGQGLRLIYYSQIVNDFQKGDIAEGYSVSREKKESFPLTVTSAQKNPTAFYLCASSLYRDPNYGYTFGSGTRLTVV.

This clone was observed a handful of times. The chain is built from TRBV25-1 and TRBJ2-7; no definite D call. Trimming removed 2 bases from V and 7 bases from J, with 12 bases in between. The CDR3 is made up of 13 amino acids. Germline V gene sequence: CDR1 MGHDK, CDR2 SYGVNS. The CDR3 DNA follows: TGTGCCAGCAGTGAACCAGGTCGATGGGAGCAGTACTTC. Its translation is CASSEPGRWEQYF.

V gene TRBV4-2 combines with J gene TRBJ1-1; the D gene is possibly TRBD1 (5 bases). The germline V gene encodes CDR1 LGHNA and CDR2 YNFKEQ. The ends were cut back, 1 base at V and 1 base at J, with 10 bases in the middle. The CDR3 is 15 amino acids. The CDR3 coding sequence is TGTGCCAGCAGCCAAGGGTTCGGGGGGAACACTGAAGCTTTCTTT. Amino acid sequence: CASSQGFGGNTEAFF.

The J gene is TRBJ1-1, the V gene TRBV7-2, with a weak D call TRBD1 (5 bases). CDR1 and CDR2 (germline): SGHTA, FQGNSA. V was trimmed by 4 bases and J by 3 bases, leaving 15 bases between them. The length of the CDR3 is 15 residues. The CDR3 sequence is CASSSRAGSYTEAFF. The CDR3 coding sequence is TGTGCCAGCAGCTCACGGGCAGGGTCTTACACTGAAGCTTTCTTT.

The chain links TRBV5-5 to TRBJ2-7; 10 nucleotides align to TRBD2. The length of the CDR3 is 14 residues. Germline V gives CDR1 SGHKS, CDR2 YYEKEE (reference sequence). V dropped 4 bases and J dropped 3; count of bases not matched to a gene: 4. The CDR3 loop is CASSLRTSGYEQYF. Written as DNA, the CDR3 is TGTGCCAGCAGCCTACGGACTAGCGGCTACGAGCAGTACTTC.

V usage is TRBV9 and J usage is TRBJ2-7; D is perhaps TRBD1 (6 bases). The ends were cut back, 4 bases at V and 0 bases at J, with 11 bases in the middle. CDR3 length: 14 amino acids. CDR1 is SGDLS and CDR2 is YYNGEE in the germline V gene. DNA of the CDR3: TGTGCCAGCAGCCCACGGACAGACTCCTACGAGCAGTACTTC. It yields the protein CASSPRTDSYEQYF.

The CDR3 DNA reads TGTGCCAGCAGCTGGGGGACAGGCATTTACAATTCACCCCTCCACTTT. It yields the protein CASSWGTGIYNSPLHF. This sequence joins TRBV11-3 and TRBJ1-6; 8 bases map to TRBD1. V lost 4 bases and J lost 7; bases outside the gene matches: 9. The germline V gene has CDR1 SGHNT and CDR2 YENEEA. The CDR3 runs 16 residues.

The rearrangement links TRBV2 to TRBJ2-3; unclear D gene. This CDR3 comprises 13 residues. The germline V gene has CDR1 SNHLY and CDR2 FYNNEI. The germline V and J ends were trimmed by 4 bases and 5 bases, with 10 bases remaining between them. The CDR3 protein is CASSVYERDTQYF. As DNA, the CDR3 is TGTGCCAGCAGTGTATATGAGCGAGATACGCAGTATTTT.

This clone was observed a few times. The rearrangement joins TRBV4-2 to TRBJ2-1; 7 positions agree with TRBD2. Germline values: CDR1 LGHNA, CDR2 YNFKEQ. The J segment lost 9 bases and the V segment lost 2 bases, leaving 10 bases of the junction unmatched. The CDR3 spans 15 residues. The CDR3 DNA is TGTGCCAGCAGCCAACGAAGCGGGGTTGGTAGTGAGCAGTTCTTC. Its translation: CASSQRSGVGSEQFF.

A few counts support this clone. This chain connects TRBV5-1 to TRBJ1-2; 7 positions agree with TRBD1. Trimming removed 1 base from V and 4 bases from J; junction bases left unmatched: 7. Germline V gives CDR1 SGHRS, CDR2 YFSETQ. The CDR3 covers 15 residues. The CDR3 nucleotides are TGCGCCAGCAGCTTGTCAATGGGACAGACCTATGGCTACACCTTC. Translated: CASSLSMGQTYGYTF.

CDR3 sequence reads: CATSVSLVANYGYTF. CDR3 DNA sequence: TGTGCCACCAGCGTCTCCTTGGTAGCTAACTATGGCTACACCTTC. The chain uses TRBV15 and TRBJ1-2; D remains ambiguous. The V gene's germline CDR1 is LNHNV and CDR2 YYDKDF (reference sequence). V lost 5 bases and J lost 0, with 13 bases in between. The CDR3 is 15 residues long.

This chain joins TRBV2 and TRBJ2-1; maybe TRBD2 (6 bases). Germline V gives CDR1 SNHLY, CDR2 FYNNEI. The CDR3 spans 16 residues. Trimming removed 4 bases at V and 3 bases at J, with 16 bases between. CDR3 loop: CASSVFGLAFYNEQFF. The CDR3 nucleotides read TGTGCCAGCAGTGTGTTTGGTCTAGCGTTCTACAATGAGCAGTTCTTC.

J is TRBJ1-4 and V is TRBV5-1; perhaps TRBD1 as D (5 bases). V lost 4 bases to trimming and J lost 2 bases, with 12 bases between them. The CDR3 spans 15 residues. Germline loops: CDR1 SGHRS, CDR2 YFSETQ. The CDR3 DNA sequence: TGCGCCAGCAGCCCCGGGGGGTCGACTAATGAAAAACTGTTTTTT. Translation: CASSPGGSTNEKLFF.

J is TRBJ2-7 and V is TRBV25-1, with 8 bases lining up with TRBD1. CDR1 is MGHDK, CDR2 SYGVNS, per germline. V lost 9 bases, J lost 2 bases, and 6 bases stayed unmatched. The CDR3 sequence is 13 residues long. The CDR3 coding sequence is TGTGCCAGTGGGCGGACAGGGACCTACGAGCAGTACTTC. It specifies CASGRTGTYEQYF.

This chain links TRBV5-6 with TRBJ1-2; D is uncertain. Germline V gives CDR1 SGHDT, CDR2 YYEEEE. The CDR3 spans 12 residues. V lost 5 bases, J lost 7 bases, and 12 bases lay in between. CDR3 DNA: TGTGCCAGCAGTGACTCCCTCGGTGGCTACACCTTC. Translating gives CASSDSLGGYTF.

The CDR3 sequence: CASSPPEGYNEQFF. The CDR3 region has the DNA TGTGCCAGCTCACCACCGGAGGGATACAATGAGCAGTTCTTC. The V and J genes are TRBV18 and TRBJ2-1; a weak D match, TRBD2 (6 bases). The CDR3 sequence is 14 residues long. Trimming stripped 0 bases from V and 4 bases from J, with 7 bases between. Germline lookup yields CDR1 KGHSH and CDR2 LQKENI.

The gene calls are TRBV7-9 and TRBJ2-7; D is possibly TRBD2 (5 bases). The CDR3 totals 18 residues. Germline CDR1 is SEHNR and CDR2 is FQNEAQ (reference sequence). V shed 0 bases and J shed 3 bases, with 21 bases lying between them. The CDR3 DNA reads TGTGCCAGCAGCTTAGCGGAACTGGGAGCCACGTTAAACTACGAGCAGTACTTC. Translation: CASSLAELGATLNYEQYF. Supplemented by reference TRBV7-9 and TRBJ2-7, the full variable domain reads DTGVSQNPRHKITKRGQNVTFRCDPISEHNRLYWYRQTLGQGPEFLTYFQNEAQLEKSRLLSDRFSAERPKGSFSTLEIQRTEQGDSAMYLCASSLAELGATLNYEQYFGPGTRLTVT.

The V and J genes are TRBV30 and TRBJ2-1; TRBD2 agrees at 14 bases. Germline-derived CDR1 and CDR2 are GTSNPN and SVGIG (reference sequence). Trimming cost V 3 bases and J 15 bases; bases outside gene matches: 10. This CDR3 has 14 residues. CDR3 protein: CAWSPGLAGVRGFF. CDR3 nucleotide sequence: TGTGCCTGGAGCCCGGGACTAGCGGGAGTAAGGGGGTTCTTC. The entire variable domain, with the rest obtained from reference TRBV30 and TRBJ2-1, is as follows: SQTIHQWPATLVQPVGSPLSLECTVEGTSNPNLYWYRQAAGRGLQLLFYSVGIGQISSEVPQNLSASRPQDRQFILSSKKLLLSDSGFYLCAWSPGLAGVRGFFGPGTRLTVL.

The chain is built from TRBV9 and TRBJ1-3; D remains unclear. The germline CDR1 and CDR2 sequences are SGDLS and YYNGEE. The length of the CDR3 is 14 residues. V lost 3 bases to trimming and J lost 4 bases, with 11 bases between them. CDR3 sequence reads: CASSAPRRGNTIYF. CDR3 DNA: TGTGCCAGCAGCGCCCCCCGGAGGGGAAACACCATATATTTT.

The chain couples TRBV11-2 to TRBJ2-5; 12 bases map to TRBD2. The CDR3 is 16 residues long. Looked up from germline, CDR1 is SGHAT and CDR2 is FQNNGV. The V segment lost 1 base and the J segment 4 bases; nucleotides outside the gene matches: 4. This CDR3 reads CASSLVLAGGVETQYF. The CDR3 region has the DNA TGTGCCAGCAGCTTAGTTCTAGCGGGAGGGGTAGAGACCCAGTACTTC.

The chain links TRBV28 to TRBJ2-5; D uncertain. Germline-derived CDR1 and CDR2 are MDHEN and SYDVKM. This CDR3 comprises 11 residues. Trimming took off 8 bases at V and 5 bases at J, with 9 bases between the two ends. In nucleotides, the CDR3 is TGTGCCAGCCCCAGCGACGAGACCCAGTACTTC. Its translation is CASPSDETQYF.

This clone was counted between two and nine times. V usage is TRBV15 and J usage is TRBJ2-2, with D maybe TRBD2 (5 bases). With 9 bases removed from V and 4 bases from J, the gap between germline ends came to 12 bases. CDR1 and CDR2 (germline): LNHNV, YYDKDF (reference sequence). CDR3 size: 13 residues. The CDR3 DNA reads as TGTGCCACTGTCGTAGGGAGCACCGGGGAGCTGTTTTTT. Amino acids: CATVVGSTGELFF.

The chain uses TRBV28 and TRBJ1-2, with 7 nucleotides matching TRBD1. The CDR3 sequence is 14 residues long. Germline CDR1 reads MDHEN; CDR2 reads SYDVKM. V dropped 5 bases and J dropped 1; count of bases not matched to a gene: 4. This chain's CDR3 is CASSPQGVNYGYTF. In DNA, the CDR3 is TGTGCCAGCAGTCCCCAGGGGGTTAACTATGGCTACACCTTC.

V usage is TRBV6-5 and J usage is TRBJ1-1, with 8 nucleotides matching TRBD1. This CDR3 region has 15 residues. Losses at the gene ends were 8 bases for V and 7 bases for J; bases not matched to a gene: 15. Germline V gene sequence: CDR1 MNHEY, CDR2 SVGAGI. In nucleotides, the CDR3 is TGTGCCAGCCGTCTTCTCAGGGGGCAGGCCGTTGAAGCTTTCTTT. Its protein is CASRLLRGQAVEAFF.

The chain joins TRBV7-9 to TRBJ2-3; 9 bases map to TRBD1. The V gene's germline CDR1 is SEHNR and CDR2 FQNEAQ (reference sequence). V trimming: 5 bases; J trimming: 4 bases; junction bases outside the gene matches: 10. The CDR3 is 16 residues long. CDR3 nucleotides: TGTGCCAGCAGCCCGACTCAGGGACAGGGCCCAGATACGCAGTATTTT. Protein sequence: CASSPTQGQGPDTQYF.

The V gene is TRBV15, the J gene TRBJ1-3; TRBD1 might be the D (5 bases). Germline CDR1 and CDR2: LNHNV and YYDKDF (reference sequence). Trimming removed 0 bases from V and 8 bases from J, with 11 bases in between. The CDR3 spans 14 residues. CDR3 amino acids: CATSRERGRDTIYF. The CDR3 nucleotides are TGTGCCACCAGCAGAGAAAGGGGTCGGGACACCATATATTTT. Full variable domain (remainder filled in from reference TRBV15 and TRBJ1-3): DAMVIQNPRYQVTQFGKPVTLSCSQTLNHNVMYWYQQKSSQAPKLLFHYYDKDFNNEADTPDNFQSRRPNTSFCFLDIRSPGLGDTAMYLCATSRERGRDTIYFGEGSWLTVV.